What follows are 6 T cell receptor beta chains derived from one specimen sequenced in a study of cytomegalovirus exposure and HLA in healthy donors. With 60 Vbeta and 13 Jbeta primers, the PCR was carried out. Data came from immunoSEQ multiplex PCR; TCRdb stores just in-frame clones and leaves some out. The sample holds approximately 100,000 clones, 79% seen once. Sequenced material: PBMCs. Receptor source: a man aged 50 or older in good health and CMV-seropositive.

The chain has TRBV7-9 and TRBJ2-5; perhaps TRBD2 as D (5 bases). TRBJ2-7 matches the DNA end more closely, so the J call is doubtful. The CDR3 length is 14 residues. Germline CDR1 is SEHNR and CDR2 is FQNEAQ (reference sequence). CDR3 nucleotide sequence: TGTGCCAGCAGCTTAGCGGGGAGCTCCTACGAGCAGTACTTC. Amino acid sequence: CASSLAGSSYEQYF.

This rearrangement joins TRBV11-2 to TRBJ2-7; the match to TRBD1 covers 7 bases. V dropped 1 base and J dropped 2; count of bases not matched to a gene: 5. The CDR3 length is 15 residues. The germline gives CDR1 SGHAT, CDR2 FQNNGV. The CDR3 is CASSLGGQTTYEQYF. The CDR3 DNA reads as TGTGCCAGCAGCTTAGGGGGACAGACGACCTACGAGCAGTACTTC.

The chain employs TRBV28 and TRBJ1-3, with D perhaps matching TRBD1 (6 bases). With 6 bases removed from V and 4 bases from J, the gap between germline ends came to 13 bases. Germline values: CDR1 MDHEN, CDR2 SYDVKM. CDR3 length: 14 amino acids. The CDR3 DNA is TGTGCCAGCAGCCCAGGGGCAACAGGAAACACCATATATTTT. Translating gives CASSPGATGNTIYF.

The chain combines TRBV7-3 with TRBJ2-7; 7 nucleotides line up with TRBD2. CDR1 SGHTA and CDR2 FQGTGA come from the germline V gene. This CDR3 comprises 14 residues. J was trimmed by 5 bases and V by 2 bases; bases with no gene match: 6. Written as DNA, the CDR3 is TGTGCCAGCAGCTTAGGCGGGAGTACCGACGAGCAGTACTTC. Amino acid sequence: CASSLGGSTDEQYF.

This chain joins TRBV4-1 and TRBJ2-1; TRBD2 matches at 7 bases. V trimming: 4 bases; J trimming: 10 bases; junction bases outside the gene matches: 7. The germline gives CDR1 MGHRA, CDR2 YSYEKL. CDR3 size: 13 residues. The CDR3 sequence is CASSLVPGLEQFF. The CDR3 nucleotides are TGCGCCAGCAGCCTTGTCCCGGGACTAGAGCAGTTCTTC.

This clone has just a few counts. The chain employs TRBV5-4 and TRBJ1-1; TRBD1 is a possible D gene (6 bases). Germline V gene lookup returns CDR1 SGHNT and CDR2 YYREEE (reference sequence). Trimming stripped 4 bases from V and 1 base from J, with 14 bases between. The CDR3 loop spans 15 amino acids. In DNA form, the CDR3 reads TGTGCCAGCAGCCAAGGGCGGGGGGCGAACACTGAAGCTTTCTTT. This encodes CASSQGRGANTEAFF.